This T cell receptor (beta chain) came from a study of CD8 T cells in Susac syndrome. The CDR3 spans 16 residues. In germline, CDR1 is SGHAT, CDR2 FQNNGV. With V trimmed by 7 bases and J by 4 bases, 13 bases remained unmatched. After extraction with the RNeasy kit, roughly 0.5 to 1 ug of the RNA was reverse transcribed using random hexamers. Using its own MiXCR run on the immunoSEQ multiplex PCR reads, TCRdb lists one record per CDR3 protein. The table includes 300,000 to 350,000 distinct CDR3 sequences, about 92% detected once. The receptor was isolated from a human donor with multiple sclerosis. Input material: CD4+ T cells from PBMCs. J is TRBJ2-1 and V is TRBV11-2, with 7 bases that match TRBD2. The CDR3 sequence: CASKFREGRPYNEQFF. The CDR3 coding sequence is TGTGCCAGCAAGTTCAGGGAGGGTAGACCATACAATGAGCAGTTCTTC.